The T cell receptor (beta chain) under discussion was sequenced for a study of blood T cells in healthy people across ages. Deletions cut 2 bases from V and 5 bases from J, with 9 bases between. CDR1 PRHDT and CDR2 FYEKMQ come from the germline V gene (reference sequence). The CDR3 is made up of 13 amino acids. Through a sample-barcoded 5' primer and a J-beta primer mix, a second PCR was run for 7 to 11 cycles. TCRdb re-analysed the 5' RACE reads in MiXCR, keeping a single row per CDR3 protein. The table records fewer than 1.5 million distinct CDR3 sequences, around two fifths of them present only once. This clonotype was seen only a few times.

The clonotype originates from a woman aged 18-29 years in good health. The chain links TRBV13 to TRBJ2-5; D is tentatively TRBD1 or TRBD2 (5 bases each). The sequenced material came from blood. In DNA form, the CDR3 reads TGTGCCAGCAGCTTAAGATGGGACGAGACCCAGTACTTC. As protein: CASSLRWDETQYF.